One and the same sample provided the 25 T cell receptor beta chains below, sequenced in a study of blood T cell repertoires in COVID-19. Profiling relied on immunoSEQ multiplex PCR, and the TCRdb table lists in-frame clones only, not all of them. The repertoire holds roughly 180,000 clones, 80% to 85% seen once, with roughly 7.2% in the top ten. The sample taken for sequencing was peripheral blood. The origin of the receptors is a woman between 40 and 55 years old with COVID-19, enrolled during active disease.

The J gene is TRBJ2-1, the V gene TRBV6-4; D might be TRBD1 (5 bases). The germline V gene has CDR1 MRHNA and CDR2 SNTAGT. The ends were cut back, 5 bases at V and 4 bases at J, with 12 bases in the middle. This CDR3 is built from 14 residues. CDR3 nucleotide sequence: TGTGCCAGCAGTTGGGTCGCAGGGTACAATGAGCAGTTCTTC. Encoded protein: CASSWVAGYNEQFF.

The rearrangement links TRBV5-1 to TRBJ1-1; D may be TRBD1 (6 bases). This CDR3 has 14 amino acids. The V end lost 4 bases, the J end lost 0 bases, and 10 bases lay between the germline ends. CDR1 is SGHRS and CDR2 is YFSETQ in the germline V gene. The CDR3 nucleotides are TGCGCCAGCAGCGCCAGGGGCTTGAACACTGAAGCTTTCTTT. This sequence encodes CASSARGLNTEAFF.

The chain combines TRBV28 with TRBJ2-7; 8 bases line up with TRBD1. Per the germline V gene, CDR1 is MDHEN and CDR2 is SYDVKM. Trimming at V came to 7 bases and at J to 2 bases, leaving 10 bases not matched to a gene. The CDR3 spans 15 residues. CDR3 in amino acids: CASTPETGATYEQYF. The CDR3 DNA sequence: TGTGCCAGCACCCCAGAGACAGGGGCGACCTACGAGCAGTACTTC.

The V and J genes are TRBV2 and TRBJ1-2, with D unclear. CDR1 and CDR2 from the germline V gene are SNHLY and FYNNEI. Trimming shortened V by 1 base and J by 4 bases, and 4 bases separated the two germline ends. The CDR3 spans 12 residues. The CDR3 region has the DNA TGTGCCAGCAGTGAAGTTCTCTATGGCTACACCTTC. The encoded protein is CASSEVLYGYTF.

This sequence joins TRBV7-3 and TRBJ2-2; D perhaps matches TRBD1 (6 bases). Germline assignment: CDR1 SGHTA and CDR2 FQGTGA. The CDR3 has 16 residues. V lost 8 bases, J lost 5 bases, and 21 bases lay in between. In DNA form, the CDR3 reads TGTGCCAGCGCCTTAGGTCGCCCAACAGGGACCGGGGAGCTGTTTTTT. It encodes CASALGRPTGTGELFF.

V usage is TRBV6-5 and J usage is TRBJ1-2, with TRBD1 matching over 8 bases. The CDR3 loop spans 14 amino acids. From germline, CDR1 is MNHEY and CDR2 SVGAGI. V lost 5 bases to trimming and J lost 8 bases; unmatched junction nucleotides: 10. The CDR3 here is CASSPDPTGVGYTF. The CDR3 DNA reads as TGTGCCAGCAGTCCTGACCCGACAGGGGTCGGCTACACCTTC.

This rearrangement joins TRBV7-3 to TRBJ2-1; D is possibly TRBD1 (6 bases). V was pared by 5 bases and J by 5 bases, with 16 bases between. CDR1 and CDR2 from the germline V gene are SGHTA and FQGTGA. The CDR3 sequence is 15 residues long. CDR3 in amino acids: CASSLNIQGNNEQFF. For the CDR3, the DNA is TGTGCCAGCAGCCTGAATATCCAGGGGAACAATGAGCAGTTCTTC.

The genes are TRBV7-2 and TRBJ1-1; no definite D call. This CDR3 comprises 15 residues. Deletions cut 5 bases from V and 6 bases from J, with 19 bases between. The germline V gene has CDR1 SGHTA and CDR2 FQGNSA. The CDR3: CASSPRGTSWAEAFF. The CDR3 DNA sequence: TGTGCCAGCAGCCCCCGCGGTACCTCGTGGGCTGAAGCTTTCTTT.

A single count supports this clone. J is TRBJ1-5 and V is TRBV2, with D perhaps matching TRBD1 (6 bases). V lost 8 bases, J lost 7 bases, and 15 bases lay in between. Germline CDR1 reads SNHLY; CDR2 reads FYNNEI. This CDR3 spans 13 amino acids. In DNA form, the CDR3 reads TGTGCCAGCGTAATTCAGGGGTTCCAGCCCCAGCATTTT. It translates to CASVIQGFQPQHF.

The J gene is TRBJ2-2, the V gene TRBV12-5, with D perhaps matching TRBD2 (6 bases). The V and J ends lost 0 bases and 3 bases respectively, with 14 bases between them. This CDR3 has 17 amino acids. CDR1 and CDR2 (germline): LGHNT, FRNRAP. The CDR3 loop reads CASGLVGTFLYTGELFF. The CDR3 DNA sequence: TGTGCTAGTGGTTTGGTCGGGACTTTTCTTTACACCGGGGAGCTGTTTTTT.

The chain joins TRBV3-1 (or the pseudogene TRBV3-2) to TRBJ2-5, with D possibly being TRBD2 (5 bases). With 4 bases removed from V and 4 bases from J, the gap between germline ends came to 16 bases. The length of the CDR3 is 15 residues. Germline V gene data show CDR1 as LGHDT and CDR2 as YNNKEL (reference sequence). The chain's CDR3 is CASSLRGGAPETQYF. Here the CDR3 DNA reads TGTGCCAGCAGCCTCCGGGGTGGCGCACCAGAGACCCAGTACTTC.

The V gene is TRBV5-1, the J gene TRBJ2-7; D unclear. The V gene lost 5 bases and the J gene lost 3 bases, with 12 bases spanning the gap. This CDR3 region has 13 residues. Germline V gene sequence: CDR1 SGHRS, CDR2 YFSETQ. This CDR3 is CASSMVTSYEQYF. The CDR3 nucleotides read TGCGCCAGCAGTATGGTGACAAGCTACGAGCAGTACTTC.

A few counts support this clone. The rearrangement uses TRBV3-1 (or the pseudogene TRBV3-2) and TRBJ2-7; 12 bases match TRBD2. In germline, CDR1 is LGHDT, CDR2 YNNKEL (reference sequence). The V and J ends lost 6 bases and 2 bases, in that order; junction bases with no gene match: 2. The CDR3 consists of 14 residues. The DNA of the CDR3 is TGTGCCAGCAGACTAGCGGGGGGTACCTACGAGCAGTACTTC. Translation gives CASRLAGGTYEQYF.

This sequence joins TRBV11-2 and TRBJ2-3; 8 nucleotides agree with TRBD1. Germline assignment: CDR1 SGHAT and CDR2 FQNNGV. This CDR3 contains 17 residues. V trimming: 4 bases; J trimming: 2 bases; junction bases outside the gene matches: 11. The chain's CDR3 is CASSSKAGTGSTDTQYF. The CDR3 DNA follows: TGTGCCAGCAGCTCAAAAGCAGGGACAGGATCCACAGATACGCAGTATTTT.

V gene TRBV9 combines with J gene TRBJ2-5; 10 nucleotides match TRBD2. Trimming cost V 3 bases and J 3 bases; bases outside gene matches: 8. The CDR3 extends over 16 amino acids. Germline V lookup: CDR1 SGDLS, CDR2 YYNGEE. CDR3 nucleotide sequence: TGTGCCAGCAGCGGCCTCAGCGGGGGGGCCAAAGAGACCCAGTACTTC. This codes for CASSGLSGGAKETQYF.

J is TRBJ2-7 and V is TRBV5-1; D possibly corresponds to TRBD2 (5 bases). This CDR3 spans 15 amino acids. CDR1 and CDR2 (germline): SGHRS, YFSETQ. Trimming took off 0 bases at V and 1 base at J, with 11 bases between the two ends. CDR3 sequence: CASSLEGAPSYEQYF. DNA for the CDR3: TGCGCCAGCAGCTTGGAGGGAGCCCCATCCTACGAGCAGTACTTC.

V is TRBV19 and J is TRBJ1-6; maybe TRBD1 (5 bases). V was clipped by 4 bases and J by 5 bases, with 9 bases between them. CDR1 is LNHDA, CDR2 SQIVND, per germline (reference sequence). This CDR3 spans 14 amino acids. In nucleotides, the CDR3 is TGTGCCAGTAGTACTCGGGGGGATAATTCACCCCTCCACTTT. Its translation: CASSTRGDNSPLHF.

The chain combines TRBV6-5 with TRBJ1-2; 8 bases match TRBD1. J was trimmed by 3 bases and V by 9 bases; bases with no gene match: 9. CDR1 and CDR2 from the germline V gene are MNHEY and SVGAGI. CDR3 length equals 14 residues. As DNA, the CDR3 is TGTGCCAGTCGGACAGGGCTCAACTACTATGGCTACACCTTC. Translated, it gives CASRTGLNYYGYTF.

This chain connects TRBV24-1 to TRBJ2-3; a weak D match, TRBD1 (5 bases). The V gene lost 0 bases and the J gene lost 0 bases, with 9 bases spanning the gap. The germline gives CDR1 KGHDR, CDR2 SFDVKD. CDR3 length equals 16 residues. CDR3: CATSDLGRASTDTQYF. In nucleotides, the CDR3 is TGTGCCACCAGTGATTTGGGCAGGGCTAGCACAGATACGCAGTATTTT.

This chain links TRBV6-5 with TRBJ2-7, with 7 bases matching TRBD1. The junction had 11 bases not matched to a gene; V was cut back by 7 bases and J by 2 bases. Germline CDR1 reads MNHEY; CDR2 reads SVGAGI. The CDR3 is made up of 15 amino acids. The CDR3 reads CASKLRRTGPYEQYF. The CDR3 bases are TGTGCCAGCAAGTTACGGAGGACAGGTCCCTACGAGCAGTACTTC.

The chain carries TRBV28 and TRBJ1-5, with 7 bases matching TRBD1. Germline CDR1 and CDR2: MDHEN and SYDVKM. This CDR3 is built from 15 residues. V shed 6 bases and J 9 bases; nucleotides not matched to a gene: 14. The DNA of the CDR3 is TGTGCCAGCAGCACTCGGAGGCAGGGGGGCCGGCCCCAGCATTTT. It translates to CASSTRRQGGRPQHF.

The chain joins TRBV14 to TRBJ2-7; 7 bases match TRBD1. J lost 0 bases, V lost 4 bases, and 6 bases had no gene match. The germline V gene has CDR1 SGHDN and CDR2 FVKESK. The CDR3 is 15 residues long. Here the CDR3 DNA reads TGTGCCAGCAGCCTAAGACAGGGACGCTCCTACGAGCAGTACTTC. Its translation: CASSLRQGRSYEQYF. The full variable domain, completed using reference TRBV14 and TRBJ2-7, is EAGVTQFPSHSVIEKGQTVTLRCDPISGHDNLYWYRRVMGKEIKFLLHFVKESKQDESGMPNNRFLAERTGGTYSTLKVQPAELEDSGVYFCASSLRQGRSYEQYFGPGTRLTVT.

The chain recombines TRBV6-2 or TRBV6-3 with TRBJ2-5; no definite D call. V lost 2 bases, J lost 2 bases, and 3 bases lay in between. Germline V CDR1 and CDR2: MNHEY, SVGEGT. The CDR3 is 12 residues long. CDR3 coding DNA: TGTGCCAGCAGTTACGCGCAAGAGACCCAGTACTTC. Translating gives CASSYAQETQYF.

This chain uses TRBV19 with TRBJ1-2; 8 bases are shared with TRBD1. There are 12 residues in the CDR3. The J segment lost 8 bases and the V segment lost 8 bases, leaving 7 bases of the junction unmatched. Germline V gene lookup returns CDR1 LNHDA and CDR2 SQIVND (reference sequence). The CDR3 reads CASETGEDGYTF. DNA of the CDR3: TGTGCCAGTGAGACAGGGGAGGACGGCTACACCTTC.

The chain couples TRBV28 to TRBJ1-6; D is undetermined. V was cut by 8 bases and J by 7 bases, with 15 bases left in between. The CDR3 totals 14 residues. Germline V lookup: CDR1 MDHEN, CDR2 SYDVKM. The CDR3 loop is CASPRGLRNSPLHF. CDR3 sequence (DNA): TGTGCCAGCCCCCGGGGATTGAGGAATTCACCCCTCCACTTT. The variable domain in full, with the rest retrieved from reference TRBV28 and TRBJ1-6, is DVKVTQSSRYLVKRTGEKVFLECVQDMDHENMFWYRQDPGLGLRLIYFSYDVKMKEKGDIPEGYSVSREKKERFSLILESASTNQTSMYLCASPRGLRNSPLHFGNGTRLTVT.